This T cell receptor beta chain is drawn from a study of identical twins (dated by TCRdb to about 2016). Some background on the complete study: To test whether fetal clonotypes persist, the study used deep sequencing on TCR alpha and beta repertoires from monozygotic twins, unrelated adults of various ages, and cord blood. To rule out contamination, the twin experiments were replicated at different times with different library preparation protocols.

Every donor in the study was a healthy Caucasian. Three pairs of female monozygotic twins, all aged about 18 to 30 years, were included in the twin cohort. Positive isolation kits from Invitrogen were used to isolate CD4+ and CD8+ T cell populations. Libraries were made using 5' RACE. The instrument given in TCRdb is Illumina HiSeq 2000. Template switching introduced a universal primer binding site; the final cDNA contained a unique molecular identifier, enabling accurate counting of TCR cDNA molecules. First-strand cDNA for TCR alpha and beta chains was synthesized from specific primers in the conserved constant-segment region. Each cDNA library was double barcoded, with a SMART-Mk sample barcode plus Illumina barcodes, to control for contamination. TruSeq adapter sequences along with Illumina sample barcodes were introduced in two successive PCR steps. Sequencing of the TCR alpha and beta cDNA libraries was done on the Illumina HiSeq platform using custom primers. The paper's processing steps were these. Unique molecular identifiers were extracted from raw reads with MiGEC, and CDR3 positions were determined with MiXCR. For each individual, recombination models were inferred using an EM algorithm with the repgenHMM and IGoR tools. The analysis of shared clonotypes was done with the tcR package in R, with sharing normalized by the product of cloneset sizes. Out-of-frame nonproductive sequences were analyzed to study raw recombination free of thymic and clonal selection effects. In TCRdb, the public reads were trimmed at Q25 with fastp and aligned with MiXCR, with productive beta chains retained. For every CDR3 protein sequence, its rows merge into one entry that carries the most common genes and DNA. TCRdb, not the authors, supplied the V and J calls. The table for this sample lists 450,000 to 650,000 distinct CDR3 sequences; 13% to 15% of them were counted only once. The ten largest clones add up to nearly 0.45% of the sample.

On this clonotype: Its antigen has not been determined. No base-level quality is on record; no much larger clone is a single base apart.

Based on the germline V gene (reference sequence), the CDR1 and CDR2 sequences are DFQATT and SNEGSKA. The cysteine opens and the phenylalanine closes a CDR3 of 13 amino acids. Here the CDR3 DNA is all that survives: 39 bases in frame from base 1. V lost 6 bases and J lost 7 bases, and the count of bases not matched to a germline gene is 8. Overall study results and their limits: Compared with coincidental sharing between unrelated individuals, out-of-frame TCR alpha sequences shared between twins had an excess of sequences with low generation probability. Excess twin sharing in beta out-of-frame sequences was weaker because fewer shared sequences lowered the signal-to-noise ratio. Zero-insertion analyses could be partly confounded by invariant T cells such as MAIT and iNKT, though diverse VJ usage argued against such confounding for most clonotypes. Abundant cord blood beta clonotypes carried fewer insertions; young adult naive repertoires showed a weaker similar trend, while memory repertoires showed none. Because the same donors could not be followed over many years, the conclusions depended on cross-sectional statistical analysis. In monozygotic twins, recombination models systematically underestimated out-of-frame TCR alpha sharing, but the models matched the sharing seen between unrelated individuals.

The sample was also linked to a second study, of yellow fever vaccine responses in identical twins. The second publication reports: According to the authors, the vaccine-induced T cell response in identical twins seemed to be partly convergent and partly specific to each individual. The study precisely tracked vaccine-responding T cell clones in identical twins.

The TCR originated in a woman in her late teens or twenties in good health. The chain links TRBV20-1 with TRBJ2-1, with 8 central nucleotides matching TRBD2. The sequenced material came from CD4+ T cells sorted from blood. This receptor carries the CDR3 CSAAPGGPNEQFF. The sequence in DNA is TGCAGTGCCGCCCCGGGGGGGCCTAATGAGCAGTTCTTC.